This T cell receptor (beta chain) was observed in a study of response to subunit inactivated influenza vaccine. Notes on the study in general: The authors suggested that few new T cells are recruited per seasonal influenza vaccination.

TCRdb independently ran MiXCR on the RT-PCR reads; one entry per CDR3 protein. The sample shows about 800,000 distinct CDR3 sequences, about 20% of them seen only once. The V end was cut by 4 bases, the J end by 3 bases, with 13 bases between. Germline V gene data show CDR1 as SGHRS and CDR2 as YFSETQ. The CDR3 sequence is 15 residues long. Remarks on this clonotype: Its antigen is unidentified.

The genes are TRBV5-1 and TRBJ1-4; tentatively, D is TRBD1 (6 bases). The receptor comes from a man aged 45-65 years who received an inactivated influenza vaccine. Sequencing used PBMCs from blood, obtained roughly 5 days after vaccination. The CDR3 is CASSLRGEANEKLFF. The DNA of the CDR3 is TGCGCCAGCAGCCTCAGGGGTGAGGCTAATGAAAAACTGTTTTTT.